The 28 T cell receptor beta chains in this list originate from one sample, sequenced in a study of cytomegalovirus exposure and HLA in healthy donors. TCRdb's table, derived via immunoSEQ multiplex PCR, lists solely in-frame clones and lacks some. Found here are 100,000 to 150,000 clones, about 85% of them singletons; the top ten hold approximately 2%. The sample comprised PBMCs. The receptors were sampled from a woman aged 25 to 39 in good health and CMV-seronegative.

This chain joins TRBV15 and TRBJ1-5; no clear D gene. V was trimmed by 0 bases and J by 5 bases, leaving 14 bases between them. Germline CDR1 LNHNV, CDR2 YYDKDF (reference sequence). This CDR3 comprises 16 residues. This CDR3 reads CATSRDPDKSYQPQHF. CDR3 coding DNA: TGTGCCACCAGCAGAGATCCTGACAAGTCCTATCAGCCCCAGCATTTT.

The chain employs TRBV6-5 and TRBJ2-7; unclear D gene. Germline values: CDR1 MNHEY, CDR2 SVGAGI. The CDR3 covers 14 residues. The V gene lost 6 bases and the J gene lost 3 bases, with 15 bases spanning the gap. The CDR3, as DNA: TGTGCCAGCAGCAACCGGAGCACCAACTACGAGCAGTACTTC. Protein sequence: CASSNRSTNYEQYF.

The V gene is TRBV7-6, the J gene TRBJ2-2; TRBD2 matches at 8 bases. The CDR3 spans 17 residues. Germline values: CDR1 SGHVS, CDR2 FNYEAQ. V was clipped by 0 bases and J by 1 base; unmatched bases: 4. The CDR3, as DNA: TGTGCCAGCAGCTTAGCCCGGGGGGGTCTGAACACCGGGGAGCTGTTTTTT. It specifies CASSLARGGLNTGELFF.

The gene calls are TRBV30 and TRBJ2-5; D unresolved. Germline assignment: CDR1 GTSNPN and CDR2 SVGIG (reference sequence). The V end was cut by 0 bases, the J end by 1 base, with 9 bases between. The CDR3 has 14 residues. CDR3 nucleotide sequence: TGTGCCTGGAGTGTACGGCTAGTCCAAGAGACCCAGTACTTC. The encoded protein is CAWSVRLVQETQYF.

The V gene is TRBV7-6, the J gene TRBJ2-7, with TRBD1 matching 9 bases. CDR3 length equals 13 residues. V lost 5 bases to trimming and J lost 2 bases; unmatched junction nucleotides: 1. Germline CDR1 reads SGHVS; CDR2 reads FNYEAQ. This CDR3 is CASSGQGPYEQYF. CDR3 coding DNA: TGTGCCAGCAGCGGACAGGGGCCCTACGAGCAGTACTTC.

The chain has TRBV5-1 and TRBJ1-1, with D possibly TRBD1 on 5 matching bases. V shed 0 bases and J shed 1 base, with 7 bases lying between them. CDR1 SGHRS and CDR2 YFSETQ come from the germline V gene. The CDR3 spans 14 residues. The CDR3 DNA reads as TGCGCCAGCAGCTTGGTAGGGGAGAACACTGAAGCTTTCTTT. Translated, it gives CASSLVGENTEAFF.

CDR3 protein: CASGTDRGNQFF. The CDR3 region has the DNA TGTGCTAGTGGTACGGACAGGGGGAATCAGTTCTTC. The chain is built from TRBV12-5 and TRBJ2-1; 10 bases align to TRBD1. Germline-derived CDR1 and CDR2 are LGHNT and FRNRAP. The J segment lost 13 bases and the V segment lost 5 bases, leaving 5 bases of the junction unmatched. This CDR3 has 12 residues.

The CDR3 reads CATSRDIGTYNEQFF. CDR3 DNA sequence: TGTGCCACCAGCAGAGATATCGGGACCTACAATGAGCAGTTCTTC. V usage is TRBV15 and J usage is TRBJ2-1, with a weak D call TRBD2 (5 bases). The germline V and J ends were trimmed by 0 bases and 2 bases, with 8 bases remaining between them. This CDR3 contains 15 residues. Looked up from germline, CDR1 is LNHNV and CDR2 is YYDKDF (reference sequence).

V is TRBV2 and J is TRBJ1-1; 9 bases match TRBD1. Germline-derived CDR1 and CDR2 are SNHLY and FYNNEI. Unmatched junction bases numbered 6, after V lost 6 bases and J lost 7 bases. CDR3 length equals 13 residues. CDR3 nucleotides: TGTGCCAGCAGCTCGGACAGGGGTCTTGAAGCTTTCTTT. Amino acids: CASSSDRGLEAFF.

This rearrangement joins TRBV15 to TRBJ2-7, with D tentatively TRBD1 (5 bases). Germline assignment: CDR1 LNHNV and CDR2 YYDKDF (reference sequence). The CDR3 has 17 amino acids. V lost 0 bases, J lost 4 bases, and 19 bases lay in between. CDR3 in amino acids: CATSRDFGHSDLYEQYF. In DNA form, the CDR3 reads TGTGCCACCAGCAGAGATTTTGGACACTCCGACCTTTACGAGCAGTACTTC.

V gene TRBV7-9 combines with J gene TRBJ2-7; 8 nucleotides align to TRBD2. CDR1 SEHNR and CDR2 FQNEAQ come from the germline V gene (reference sequence). The V segment lost 2 bases and the J segment 6 bases; nucleotides outside the gene matches: 9. This CDR3 spans 15 amino acids. The CDR3 DNA reads TGTGCCAGCAGCTTACCGGGGGGGACCACTAGCGAGCAGTACTTC. It translates to CASSLPGGTTSEQYF. Supplemented by reference TRBV7-9 and TRBJ2-7, the full variable domain reads DTGVSQNPRHKITKRGQNVTFRCDPISEHNRLYWYRQTLGQGPEFLTYFQNEAQLEKSRLLSDRFSAERPKGSFSTLEIQRTEQGDSAMYLCASSLPGGTTSEQYFGPGTRLTVT.

The chain joins TRBV4-3 to TRBJ2-1, with a tentative D call TRBD2 (5 bases). V gave up 0 bases and J gave up 9 bases, with 12 bases separating them. The CDR3 contains 14 residues. The germline gives CDR1 LGHNA, CDR2 YSLEER. The CDR3 DNA sequence: TGCGCCAGCAGCCAAGATGTCGAGGCGGGTGAGCAGTTCTTC. Its translation is CASSQDVEAGEQFF.

This chain links TRBV23-1 with TRBJ1-4; 8 nucleotides agree with TRBD1. TRBV23-1 is reported as an ORF; its role is uncertain. The V segment lost 8 bases and the J segment 8 bases; nucleotides outside the gene matches: 13. The CDR3 runs to 15 residues. The CDR3 nucleotides are TGCGCCAGCGGTGGGAGCCAGGGGGCTGGGGAAAAACTGTTTTTT. Translating it yields CASGGSQGAGEKLFF.

This clone was seen only a few times. The chain has TRBV11-2 and TRBJ2-7; 7 nucleotides agree with TRBD1. V dropped 4 bases and J dropped 2; count of bases not matched to a gene: 14. Germline CDR1 is SGHAT and CDR2 is FQNNGV. CDR3 length equals 17 residues. CDR3 region: CASSSPRTGHVTYEQYF. The DNA for the CDR3 is TGTGCCAGCAGCTCCCCGCGGACAGGACATGTGACCTACGAGCAGTACTTC.

The chain joins TRBV27 to TRBJ1-2; D is unresolved. V was trimmed by 0 bases and J by 6 bases, leaving 8 bases between them. The CDR3 spans 13 residues. Germline CDR1 is MNHEY and CDR2 is SMNVEV (reference sequence). The CDR3 DNA follows: TGTGCCAGCAGTTTATCGCGGATCCATGGCTACACCTTC. It specifies CASSLSRIHGYTF.

This clone appeared a few times. The genes are TRBV18 and TRBJ2-3, with D possibly matching TRBD2 (5 bases). This CDR3 region has 12 residues. Germline assignment: CDR1 KGHSH and CDR2 LQKENI. The ends were cut back, 5 bases at V and 4 bases at J, with 7 bases in the middle. CDR3 sequence (DNA): TGTGCCAGCTCAAAACTAGCAGATACGCAGTATTTT. Translation gives CASSKLADTQYF.

This clone was observed once. The chain uses TRBV23-1 and TRBJ1-2; D ambiguous. TRBV23-1 qualifies as an ORF whose function is uncertain. The CDR3 consists of 17 residues. Trimming pared 0 bases from V and 1 base from J, leaving 15 bases between. The CDR3 sequence: CASSQSPGSSFNYGYTF. As DNA, the CDR3 is TGCGCCAGCAGTCAATCCCCGGGATCTAGTTTTAACTATGGCTACACCTTC.

The chain combines TRBV6-1 with TRBJ1-4; D perhaps matches TRBD1 (5 bases). In germline, CDR1 is MNHNS, CDR2 SASEGT. Trimming removed 6 bases from V and 6 bases from J, with 8 bases in between. The CDR3 extends over 12 amino acids. CDR3 coding DNA: TGTGCCAGCAGGGGGCGCTATGAAAAACTGTTTTTT. Translation gives CASRGRYEKLFF.

This clone appeared a few times. The CDR3: CASSLTGNNEKLFF. Written as DNA, the CDR3 is TGCGCCAGCAGCTTGACAGGGAATAATGAAAAACTGTTTTTT. The chain links TRBV5-1 to TRBJ1-4; tentatively, D is TRBD1 (6 bases). The V gene lost 1 base and the J gene lost 4 bases, with 8 bases spanning the gap. The length of the CDR3 is 14 residues. Germline V CDR1 and CDR2: SGHRS, YFSETQ. The whole variable domain, filled in from reference TRBV5-1 and TRBJ1-4, reads KAGVTQTPRYLIKTRGQQVTLSCSPISGHRSVSWYQQTPGQGLQFLFEYFSETQRNKGNFPGRFSGRQFSNSRSEMNVSTLELGDSALYLCASSLTGNNEKLFFGSGTQLSVL.

The CDR3 loop is CASLGQAPNYGYTF. CDR3 nucleotide sequence: TGTGCCAGCCTGGGACAGGCTCCTAACTATGGCTACACCTTC. This chain uses TRBV6-5 with TRBJ1-2; the match to TRBD1 covers 8 bases. The CDR3 runs to 14 residues. Germline-derived CDR1 and CDR2 are MNHEY and SVGAGI. The junction had 5 bases not matched to a gene; V was cut back by 8 bases and J by 0 bases.

V is TRBV6-6 and J is TRBJ2-1, with TRBD2 matching over 7 bases. The V gene end was trimmed by 11 bases and the J gene end by 7 bases; junction bases not matched to a gene: 8. Germline assignment: CDR1 MNHNY and CDR2 SVGAGI (reference sequence). This CDR3 is 12 amino acids long. CDR3 DNA: TGTGCCGCTGCAGGCGGGGGAAATGAGCAGTTCTTC. Residues: CAAAGGGNEQFF.

V gene TRBV7-9 combines with J gene TRBJ2-7, with TRBD2 identical over 7 bases. Unmatched junction bases numbered 4, after V lost 0 bases and J lost 5 bases. Germline V gene lookup returns CDR1 SEHNR and CDR2 FQNEAQ (reference sequence). This CDR3 has 14 amino acids. CDR3 DNA sequence: TGTGCCAGCAGCTTAGCTAGCGGGTTTGACGAGCAGTACTTC. Translating it yields CASSLASGFDEQYF. The full variable domain, in which reference TRBV7-9 and TRBJ2-7 provide the parts outside the CDR3, is DTGVSQNPRHKITKRGQNVTFRCDPISEHNRLYWYRQTLGQGPEFLTYFQNEAQLEKSRLLSDRFSAERPKGSFSTLEIQRTEQGDSAMYLCASSLASGFDEQYFGPGTRLTVT.

The rearrangement links TRBV20-1 to TRBJ2-5, with TRBD1 matching 8 bases. Germline-derived CDR1 and CDR2 are DFQATT and SNEGSKA (reference sequence). The junction had 3 bases not matched to a gene; V was cut back by 5 bases and J by 7 bases. CDR3 length equals 11 residues. The CDR3 is CSAEDRATQYF. The CDR3 DNA sequence: TGCAGTGCTGAGGACAGGGCGACCCAGTACTTC.

The V and J genes are TRBV5-1 and TRBJ2-7, with unresolved D. Germline V gene lookup returns CDR1 SGHRS and CDR2 YFSETQ. V was clipped by 4 bases and J by 2 bases, with 13 bases between them. There are 14 residues in the CDR3. The CDR3 sequence: CASSPRVGAYEQYF. The CDR3 nucleotides read TGCGCCAGCAGCCCCCGCGTCGGAGCCTACGAGCAGTACTTC.

This chain links TRBV5-4 with TRBJ1-6; the D is unclear. Between the trimmed V and J ends, which lost 0 bases and 7 bases, there was a span of 8 bases. Germline V lookup: CDR1 SGHNT, CDR2 YYREEE (reference sequence). The CDR3 totals 14 residues. The CDR3 region is CASSLGRENSPLHF. CDR3 bases: TGTGCCAGCAGCTTGGGGAGGGAAAATTCACCCCTCCACTTT.

This clone was seen a single time. Other DNA sequences from this sample encode an identical CDR3 as well. The rearrangement links TRBV2 to TRBJ1-1, with 9 bases that match TRBD1. The CDR3 spans 13 residues. Germline V gene sequence: CDR1 SNHLY, CDR2 FYNNEI. Trimming removed 6 bases from V and 5 bases from J; junction bases left unmatched: 4. Written as DNA, the CDR3 is TGTGCCAGCAGGGACAGGGGAAATACTGAAGCTTTCTTT. It translates to CASRDRGNTEAFF.

The chain combines TRBV11-3 with TRBJ1-1; D unresolved. This CDR3 comprises 12 residues. Germline CDR1 is SGHNT and CDR2 is YENEEA. The ends were cut back, 5 bases at V and 5 bases at J, with 9 bases in the middle. The DNA for the CDR3 is TGTGCCAGCAGCCTCGCGCGGACTGAAGCTTTCTTT. Protein sequence: CASSLARTEAFF.

The CDR3 coding sequence is TGCGCCAGCAGCCGAGAACAGGGGTACAATGAGCAGTTCTTC. This translates into CASSREQGYNEQFF. This rearrangement joins TRBV4-1 to TRBJ2-1; TRBD1 matches at 7 bases. This CDR3 has 14 residues. V gave up 4 bases and J gave up 4 bases; unmatched junction bases: 4. Germline V CDR1 and CDR2: MGHRA, YSYEKL.